Below, 29 T cell receptor beta chains from the same sample are listed, as sequenced in a study of cytomegalovirus exposure and HLA in healthy donors. PCR primers comprised 60 Vbeta and 13 Jbeta primers. Sequencing was performed with immunoSEQ multiplex PCR; in TCRdb, only in-frame clones are kept and a portion is missing. The table records 35,000 to 45,000 clones, 60% to 70% of them present only once. The sample comprised PBMCs. The receptors derive from a man aged 60 to 75 in good health and CMV-seropositive.

This chain uses TRBV7-8 with TRBJ2-1; D is undetermined. The CDR3 has 14 residues. Germline V CDR1 and CDR2: SGHVS, FQNEAQ. Trimming took off 3 bases at V and 4 bases at J, with 10 bases between the two ends. The CDR3 region is CASSLAYTYNEQFF. As DNA, the CDR3 is TGTGCCAGCAGCTTGGCTTATACGTACAATGAGCAGTTCTTC.

The V gene is TRBV25-1, the J gene TRBJ2-6; TRBD2 might be the D (7 bases). Per the germline V gene, CDR1 is MGHDK and CDR2 is SYGVNS. With 2 bases removed from V and 2 bases from J, the gap between germline ends came to 13 bases. CDR3 length equals 17 residues. Written as DNA, the CDR3 is TGTGCCAGCAGTGAAATGAGGGGGGGCACTGGGGCCAACGTCCTGACTTTC. Protein sequence: CASSEMRGGTGANVLTF.

The gene calls are TRBV5-4 and TRBJ2-5; a weak D match, TRBD1 (5 bases). Looked up from germline, CDR1 is SGHNT and CDR2 is YYREEE (reference sequence). With 0 bases removed from V and 5 bases from J, the gap between germline ends came to 11 bases. This CDR3 has 14 amino acids. CDR3 sequence (DNA): TGTGCCAGCAGCTTGGACAGGAGAGACGAGACCCAGTACTTC. Residues: CASSLDRRDETQYF.

V is TRBV7-2 and J is TRBJ1-3; D unclear. V lost 0 bases to trimming and J lost 6 bases, with 9 bases between them. The CDR3 has 14 amino acids. The V gene's germline CDR1 is SGHTA and CDR2 FQGNSA. The CDR3 nucleotides read TGTGCCAGCAGCTTAGCCCAGGAGGCAAACACCATATATTTT. Translated: CASSLAQEANTIYF. Full variable domain (rest looked up from reference TRBV7-2 and TRBJ1-3): GAGVSQSPSNKVTEKGKDVELRCDPISGHTALYWYRQSLGQGLEFLIYFQGNSAPDKSGLPSDRFSAERTGGSVSTLTIQRTQQEDSAVYLCASSLAQEANTIYFGEGSWLTVV.

The gene calls are TRBV7-3 and TRBJ2-1; D might be TRBD2 (5 bases). V was pared by 4 bases and J by 7 bases, with 11 bases between. The CDR3 totals 13 residues. Germline values: CDR1 SGHTA, CDR2 FQGTGA. The CDR3 sequence: CASSSTEANEQFF. CDR3 nucleotide sequence: TGTGCCAGCAGCTCTACGGAGGCGAATGAGCAGTTCTTC.

This clone was observed once. CDR3 in amino acids: CASSLSPQVIQYF. In DNA, the CDR3 is TGTGCCAGCAGTCTCTCTCCCCAGGTCATTCAGTACTTC. This chain connects TRBV6-5 to TRBJ2-4, with D unresolved. Germline values: CDR1 MNHEY, CDR2 SVGAGI. The CDR3 is made up of 13 amino acids. Trimming took off 5 bases at V and 9 bases at J, with 14 bases between the two ends.

The rearrangement links TRBV4-3 to TRBJ2-6; possibly TRBD1 for D (5 bases). Per germline, CDR1 LGHNA and CDR2 YSLEER. CDR3 size: 16 residues. Trimming removed 3 bases from V and 2 bases from J, with 11 bases in between. For the CDR3, the DNA is TGCGCCAGCAGCCAGGTGGCAGGGACTGGGGCCAACGTCCTGACTTTC. As protein: CASSQVAGTGANVLTF.

The V gene is TRBV18, the J gene TRBJ2-3, with a possible D match to TRBD1 (6 bases). Germline V gene lookup returns CDR1 KGHSH and CDR2 LQKENI. V shed 0 bases and J shed 0 bases, with 10 bases lying between them. The CDR3 is made up of 16 amino acids. CDR3 sequence reads: CASSPPYRASTDTQYF. Written as DNA, the CDR3 is TGTGCCAGCTCACCACCGTACAGGGCAAGCACAGATACGCAGTATTTT.

V is TRBV4-3 and J is TRBJ1-1, with TRBD1 matching 7 bases. Germline CDR1 and CDR2: LGHNA and YSLEER. The CDR3 spans 15 residues. V lost 1 base to trimming and J lost 2 bases; unmatched junction nucleotides: 4. As DNA, the CDR3 is TGCGCCAGCAGCCAAGGGACAGGTTTAAACACTGAAGCTTTCTTT. Amino acids: CASSQGTGLNTEAFF.

The chain is built from TRBV29-1 and TRBJ2-7; 8 bases fit TRBD1. V gave up 4 bases and J gave up 1 base; unmatched junction bases: 9. This CDR3 has 15 residues. Germline values: CDR1 SQVTM, CDR2 ANQGSEA. The CDR3, as DNA: TGCAGCGTTGGGGGCCGGACAGGGAATTCCTACGAGCAGTACTTC. This encodes CSVGGRTGNSYEQYF.

This clone was counted only a few times. The V and J genes are TRBV5-1 and TRBJ1-6; 7 bases match TRBD1. Germline V gene data show CDR1 as SGHRS and CDR2 as YFSETQ. V shed 0 bases and J 5 bases; nucleotides not matched to a gene: 5. The CDR3 loop spans 16 amino acids. The CDR3 loop reads CASSLEGQRNNSPLHF. The CDR3 DNA is TGCGCCAGCAGCTTGGAGGGACAGAGGAATAATTCACCCCTCCACTTT.

The chain has TRBV19 and TRBJ2-3; no definite D call. V lost 1 base, J lost 7 bases, and 6 bases lay in between. Germline CDR1 reads LNHDA; CDR2 reads SQIVND (reference sequence). The CDR3 runs to 12 residues. This CDR3 reads CASSIGANTQYF. In nucleotides, the CDR3 is TGTGCCAGTAGTATAGGGGCAAATACGCAGTATTTT. The whole variable domain, filled in from reference TRBV19 and TRBJ2-3, reads DGGITQSPKYLFRKEGQNVTLSCEQNLNHDAMYWYRQDPGQGLRLIYYSQIVNDFQKGDIAEGYSVSREKKESFPLTVTSAQKNPTAFYLCASSIGANTQYFGPGTRLTVL.

The chain employs TRBV9 and TRBJ1-1; D call uncertain. The CDR3 is made up of 14 amino acids. The germline V and J ends were trimmed by 0 bases and 5 bases, with 11 bases remaining between them. Germline V gives CDR1 SGDLS, CDR2 YYNGEE. CDR3 region: CASSVDGGRTEAFF. The CDR3 DNA reads TGTGCCAGCAGCGTAGACGGAGGCCGTACTGAAGCTTTCTTT.

The gene calls are TRBV7-6 and TRBJ2-7; 7 bases agree with TRBD2. The CDR3 sequence is 15 residues long. V shed 0 bases and J 1 base; nucleotides not matched to a gene: 3. In germline, CDR1 is SGHVS, CDR2 FNYEAQ. DNA of the CDR3: TGTGCCAGCAGCTTAGCAGCTAGCGGATCCTACGAGCAGTACTTC. It specifies CASSLAASGSYEQYF.

J is TRBJ1-1 and V is TRBV5-1; possible D gene TRBD1, 6 bases. CDR1 is SGHRS and CDR2 is YFSETQ in the germline V gene. The CDR3 runs 14 residues. Trimming cost V 4 bases and J 2 bases, with 12 bases left between them. CDR3 sequence reads: CASSPDRTNTEAFF. CDR3 sequence (DNA): TGCGCCAGCAGCCCGGACAGAACTAACACTGAAGCTTTCTTT.

This rearrangement joins TRBV4-3 to TRBJ2-2; 9 nucleotides match TRBD1. The CDR3 runs 15 residues. Germline V gene data show CDR1 as LGHNA and CDR2 as YSLEER. V was pared by 3 bases and J by 5 bases, with 4 bases of the junction left unmatched. This chain's CDR3 is CASSQRTGETGELFF. CDR3 coding DNA: TGCGCCAGCAGCCAGAGGACAGGGGAGACCGGGGAGCTGTTTTTT.

This chain uses TRBV6-1 with TRBJ2-1, with D unclear. V was clipped by 6 bases and J by 4 bases, with 4 bases between them. The CDR3 sequence is 11 residues long. The V gene's germline CDR1 is MNHNS and CDR2 SASEGT. CDR3 region: CASRSYNEQFF. CDR3 in DNA: TGTGCCAGCAGATCTTACAATGAGCAGTTCTTC.

V is TRBV2 and J is TRBJ2-2, with D perhaps TRBD1 (6 bases). Deletions cut 6 bases from V and 6 bases from J, with 20 bases between. Germline CDR1 SNHLY, CDR2 FYNNEI. The CDR3 totals 16 residues. CDR3 residues: CASSPLVVQGAGELFF. For the CDR3, the DNA is TGTGCCAGCAGCCCCCTGGTGGTACAGGGCGCCGGGGAGCTGTTTTTT.

This chain uses TRBV6-5 with TRBJ2-2; D unresolved. Germline V gene sequence: CDR1 MNHEY, CDR2 SVGAGI. The CDR3 sequence is 15 residues long. Trimming took off 2 bases at V and 4 bases at J, with 11 bases between the two ends. The CDR3 here is CASSYDGKPTGELFF. The DNA of the CDR3 is TGTGCCAGCAGTTACGATGGCAAACCCACCGGGGAGCTGTTTTTT.

This clone was recorded a few times. The gene calls are TRBV2 and TRBJ2-7; D perhaps matches TRBD2 (5 bases). The CDR3 extends over 12 amino acids. CDR1 and CDR2 from the germline V gene are SNHLY and FYNNEI. V lost 7 bases and J lost 2, with 9 bases in between. The CDR3 region is CASNGETYEQYF. The DNA for the CDR3 is TGTGCCAGCAACGGGGAAACCTACGAGCAGTACTTC.

This chain joins TRBV11-1 and TRBJ2-1, with 10 positions matching TRBD1. There are 15 residues in the CDR3. Trimming removed 5 bases from V and 8 bases from J; junction bases left unmatched: 9. Per the germline V gene, CDR1 is SGHAT and CDR2 is FQDESV (reference sequence). CDR3: CASSVRTGGFDEQFF. The CDR3, as DNA: TGTGCCAGCAGCGTCCGGACAGGGGGTTTTGATGAGCAGTTCTTC.

The chain is built from TRBV6-1 and TRBJ2-3; 11 bases fit TRBD1. The V segment lost 4 bases and the J segment 1 base; nucleotides outside the gene matches: 4. This CDR3 is 16 amino acids long. Germline V lookup: CDR1 MNHNS, CDR2 SASEGT. CDR3 in amino acids: CASSAGQGARTDTQYF. CDR3 bases: TGTGCCAGCAGTGCTGGACAGGGGGCTCGCACAGATACGCAGTATTTT.

This chain joins TRBV2 and TRBJ2-2; D possibly corresponds to TRBD2 (6 bases). This CDR3 is 14 amino acids long. Looked up from germline, CDR1 is SNHLY and CDR2 is FYNNEI. Trimming pared 7 bases from V and 3 bases from J, leaving 12 bases between. The CDR3 is CASTVGGDTGELFF. Written as DNA, the CDR3 is TGTGCCAGCACTGTGGGAGGAGACACCGGGGAGCTGTTTTTT. Based on the CDR3 plus reference TRBV2 and TRBJ2-2, the full variable domain is EPEVTQTPSHQVTQMGQEVILRCVPISNHLYFYWYRQILGQKVEFLVSFYNNEISEKSEIFDDQFSVERPDGSNFTLKIRSTKLEDSAMYFCASTVGGDTGELFFGEGSRLTVL.

The rearrangement links TRBV5-4 to TRBJ2-5; no clear D gene. Trimming cost V 0 bases and J 2 bases, with 5 bases left between them. CDR1 and CDR2 (germline): SGHNT, YYREEE (reference sequence). The CDR3 has 13 amino acids. CDR3 DNA: TGTGCCAGCAGCTTGGGACAACAAGAGACCCAGTACTTC. It yields the protein CASSLGQQETQYF.

This clone came up a few times. The V gene is TRBV20-1, the J gene TRBJ2-7; D unresolved. Trimming cost V 7 bases and J 1 base, with 8 bases left between them. The germline gives CDR1 DFQATT, CDR2 SNEGSKA (reference sequence). This CDR3 spans 11 amino acids. The CDR3 coding sequence is TGCAGTGGTGCACTTTCCTACGAGCAGTACTTC. Its translation is CSGALSYEQYF.

V is TRBV29-1 and J is TRBJ1-2; no clear D gene. The ends were cut back, 1 base at V and 5 bases at J, with 8 bases in the middle. CDR1 is SQVTM, CDR2 ANQGSEA, per germline. The CDR3 is made up of 12 amino acids. The CDR3 DNA follows: TGCAGCGTTGAAGCCCTACAGTATGGCTACACCTTC. It translates to CSVEALQYGYTF.

V and J are TRBV7-2 and TRBJ2-3; 7 nucleotides align to TRBD2. Germline-derived CDR1 and CDR2 are SGHTA and FQGNSA. J lost 6 bases, V lost 3 bases, and 6 bases had no gene match. The CDR3 runs to 14 residues. CDR3 in amino acids: CASSLGRESDTQYF. Here the CDR3 DNA reads TGTGCCAGCAGCTTGGGGCGGGAGAGTGATACGCAGTATTTT.

The rearrangement joins TRBV10-3 to TRBJ2-3; 9 bases align to TRBD2. The length of the CDR3 is 12 residues. Germline V gene sequence: CDR1 ENHRY, CDR2 SYGVKD. CDR3 in DNA: TGTGCTACCGGGACTAGCTCCGGAGCGCAGTATTTT. Its protein product is CATGTSSGAQYF.

A few counts support this clone. The chain joins TRBV29-1 to TRBJ1-2; no definite D call. This CDR3 has 11 residues. V shed 6 bases and J shed 6 bases, with 11 bases lying between them. Germline-derived CDR1 and CDR2 are SQVTM and ANQGSEA. The CDR3 protein is CSVEVDNGYTF. Here the CDR3 DNA reads TGCAGCGTGGAGGTAGACAATGGCTACACCTTC.